The source of this T cell receptor (beta chain) is a study of blood T cell repertoires in COVID-19. Study details: Acute and convalescent COVID-19 samples came from the United States, Italy and Spain. PBMCs, B-cell-depleted T cells, or T cells were the source of the cDNA or gDNA that made up the material.

V lost 7 bases and J lost 6; bases outside the gene matches: 9. This CDR3 region has 14 residues. Germline assignment: CDR1 MDHEN and CDR2 SYDVKM. Per the study methods: Reference gene primer amplification yielded estimated nucleated cell counts. Generated by immunoSEQ multiplex PCR, the TCRdb table keeps only in-frame clones and is missing some. From that table come the V and J calls and clone size; the DNA was used to work out D and trimming. The sample includes around 170,000 clones, roughly 70% of them seen just once. This chain uses TRBV28 with TRBJ1-1, with 9 bases fitting TRBD1. What was sequenced was peripheral blood. The receptor was isolated from a woman aged 80 or over with acute or convalescent COVID-19. CDR3 nucleotide sequence: TGTGCCAGCATGCCAGGACAGGGGATGTCTGAAGCTTTCTTT. Translation: CASMPGQGMSEAFF.